Shown below are 26 T cell receptor beta chains from a single sample sequenced in a study of T cell responses to AZD1222 COVID-19 vaccine. Method: immunoSEQ multiplex PCR; TCRdb's copy keeps in-frame clones and lacks some. The sample gives 120,000 or so clones, more than 75% of which show up once; approximately 3.5% is in the top ten. The material was peripheral blood, obtained 28 days after the second AZD1222 dose. The receptors derive from an adult who received the AZD1222 COVID-19 vaccine.

CDR3 in DNA: TGTGCCAGCACCCAATTGGGGGCCTCCTACAATGAGCAGTTCTTC. Translating it yields CASTQLGASYNEQFF. This chain links TRBV6-5 with TRBJ2-1, with a tentative D call TRBD1 (6 bases). V lost 7 bases and J lost 0, with 13 bases in between. The CDR3 consists of 15 residues. Germline values: CDR1 MNHEY, CDR2 SVGAGI.

The rearrangement uses TRBV4-2 and TRBJ1-6; D remains unclear. The CDR3 is 14 amino acids. V lost 0 bases, J lost 7 bases, and 7 bases lay in between. CDR1 is LGHNA, CDR2 YNFKEQ, per germline. The CDR3 sequence: CASSQENLNSPLHF. The DNA of the CDR3 is TGTGCCAGCAGCCAAGAGAACCTAAATTCACCCCTCCACTTT.

V is TRBV20-1 and J is TRBJ1-2, with D perhaps TRBD1 (5 bases). The CDR3 consists of 11 residues. CDR1 and CDR2 from the germline V gene are DFQATT and SNEGSKA (reference sequence). DNA of the CDR3: TGCAGGACAGACGGTAACTATGGCTACACCTTC. Translation gives CRTDGNYGYTF.

This chain joins TRBV12-5 and TRBJ1-1, with no clear D. The CDR3 consists of 12 residues. The V gene lost 5 bases and the J gene lost 3 bases, with 7 bases spanning the gap. Looked up from germline, CDR1 is LGHNT and CDR2 is FRNRAP. The CDR3 DNA reads as TGTGCTAGTGGTGCCTACTACACTGAAGCTTTCTTT. This gives the protein CASGAYYTEAFF.

This clone was found once. The chain couples TRBV3-1 (or the pseudogene TRBV3-2) to TRBJ1-5; D not resolved. The V gene lost 3 bases and the J gene lost 8 bases, with 11 bases spanning the gap. The CDR3 totals 13 residues. Germline V gene lookup returns CDR1 LGHDT and CDR2 YNNKEL (reference sequence). The CDR3 DNA follows: TGTGCCAGCAGCCACCCGGGGAGCAAGCCCCAGCATTTT. Protein product: CASSHPGSKPQHF.

Note on this clone: An end of the junction differs from the germline gene, which may be a read error. The CDR3 reads CASSSSGITGELFF. DNA of the CDR3: TGTGCTAGCAGCTCGAGCGGAATCACCGGGGAGCTGTTTTTT. The chain employs TRBV7-7 and TRBJ2-2, with TRBD2 as a possible D gene (5 bases). The CDR3 consists of 14 residues. CDR1 is SSHAT and CDR2 is FNYEAQ in the germline V gene (reference sequence).

This clone occurred a few times. This sequence joins TRBV7-9 and TRBJ1-5, with 7 bases aligning to TRBD1. The CDR3 totals 14 residues. V lost 1 base to trimming and J lost 4 bases; unmatched junction nucleotides: 1. The germline V gene has CDR1 SEHNR and CDR2 FQNEAQ (reference sequence). CDR3 protein: CASSLETGNQPQHF. CDR3 nucleotides: TGTGCCAGCAGCTTAGAGACAGGGAATCAGCCCCAGCATTTT.

V usage is TRBV7-2 and J usage is TRBJ1-2; D is unclear. V dropped 1 base and J dropped 0 bases, with 3 bases sitting between them. CDR1 SGHTA and CDR2 FQGNSA come from the germline V gene. The CDR3 runs to 13 residues. CDR3 bases: TGTGCCAGCAGCTTAGGAGCTAACTATGGCTACACCTTC. It specifies CASSLGANYGYTF.

This chain uses TRBV7-9 with TRBJ1-5; D gene ambiguous. The ends were cut back, 1 base at V and 4 bases at J, with 5 bases in the middle. This CDR3 comprises 13 residues. Germline CDR1 and CDR2: SEHNR and FQNEAQ (reference sequence). The CDR3 region has the DNA TGTGCCAGCAGCTTAGAGCATAATCAGCCCCAGCATTTT. It is translated as CASSLEHNQPQHF.

This chain's CDR3 is CASRAARESSEAFF. The CDR3 DNA follows: TGTGCCAGCAGAGCGGCCAGGGAGAGTTCTGAAGCTTTCTTT. J is TRBJ1-1 and V is TRBV7-3, with D possibly TRBD1 on 5 matching bases. V was trimmed by 6 bases and J by 6 bases, leaving 17 bases between them. The CDR3 runs to 14 residues. Germline V CDR1 and CDR2: SGHTA, FQGTGA. Together with reference TRBV7-3 and TRBJ1-1, the CDR3 gives the full variable domain: GAGVSQTPSNKVTEKGKYVELRCDPISGHTALYWYRQSLGQGPEFLIYFQGTGAADDSGLPNDRFFAVRPEGSVSTLKIQRTERGDSAVYLCASRAARESSEAFFGQGTRLTVV.

This clone was seen just once. The CDR3 DNA reads as TGTGCCAGCAGCTCCCGGGACCCCTATGGCTACACCTTC. Residues: CASSSRDPYGYTF. The chain carries TRBV7-2 and TRBJ1-2; possible D gene TRBD1, 5 bases. Trimming left V 4 bases short and J 4 bases short, with 10 bases between. There are 13 residues in the CDR3. Germline assignment: CDR1 SGHTA and CDR2 FQGNSA.

CDR3 bases: TGTGCCAGCAGCCGCCGAACAGGGGGTTTGAGGGAGCAGTACTTC. It translates to CASSRRTGGLREQYF. The chain is built from TRBV14 and TRBJ2-7; 8 nucleotides line up with TRBD1. Trimming removed 4 bases from V and 7 bases from J; junction bases left unmatched: 12. Germline V gives CDR1 SGHDN, CDR2 FVKESK. CDR3 length equals 15 residues.

The chain couples TRBV19 to TRBJ1-2; a possible D gene is TRBD1 (6 bases). The CDR3 totals 14 residues. Trimming removed 5 bases from V and 3 bases from J, with 13 bases in between. Germline V gene lookup returns CDR1 LNHDA and CDR2 SQIVND (reference sequence). CDR3 residues: CASSSGGDDYGYTF. The CDR3 DNA reads TGTGCCAGTAGTTCTGGGGGCGATGACTATGGCTACACCTTC.

The chain uses TRBV7-3 and TRBJ1-2; D is unclear. V was trimmed by 0 bases and J by 8 bases, leaving 16 bases between them. This CDR3 has 15 amino acids. CDR1 and CDR2 (germline): SGHTA, FQGTGA. CDR3 nucleotides: TGTGCCAGCAGCTTAACATCCGTTGCTTCGTTCGGCTACACCTTC. It encodes CASSLTSVASFGYTF.

The V call is TRBV10-3, the J call TRBJ2-7; D unresolved. Germline assignment: CDR1 ENHRY and CDR2 SYGVKD. The length of the CDR3 is 14 residues. V was trimmed by 8 bases and J by 3 bases, leaving 17 bases between them. The CDR3 DNA reads TGTGCCATCGGGGATCCCCGGATGGACTACGAGCAGTACTTC. Its protein product is CAIGDPRMDYEQYF.

The chain joins TRBV25-1 to TRBJ1-1, with D possibly TRBD1 on 5 matching bases. V was pared by 5 bases and J by 4 bases, with 14 bases between. This CDR3 has 14 residues. CDR1 is MGHDK and CDR2 is SYGVNS in the germline V gene. This CDR3 reads CASSLGPPGTEAFF. Here the CDR3 DNA reads TGTGCCAGCAGTTTGGGACCTCCGGGCACTGAAGCTTTCTTT.

This chain connects TRBV29-1 to TRBJ1-1, with 7 nucleotides matching TRBD1. The V segment lost 6 bases and the J segment 5 bases; nucleotides outside the gene matches: 9. The germline CDR1 and CDR2 sequences are SQVTM and ANQGSEA. This CDR3 is built from 13 residues. DNA of the CDR3: TGCAGCGTCGCCGGACAGGAGGGGACTGAAGCTTTCTTT. This encodes CSVAGQEGTEAFF. The full variable domain, with the rest looked up from reference TRBV29-1 and TRBJ1-1, is SAVISQKPSRDICQRGTSLTIQCQVDSQVTMMFWYRQQPGQSLTLIATANQGSEATYESGFVIDKFPISRPNLTFSTLTVSNMSPEDSSIYLCSVAGQEGTEAFFGQGTRLTVV.

This clone was detected once. This sequence joins TRBV15 and TRBJ1-1; 7 nucleotides line up with TRBD1. CDR1 LNHNV and CDR2 YYDKDF come from the germline V gene (reference sequence). The CDR3 spans 15 residues. Unmatched junction bases numbered 6, after V lost 1 base and J lost 4 bases. This CDR3 reads CATSRGGAGGTEAFF. CDR3 sequence (DNA): TGTGCCACCAGCAGAGGAGGGGCAGGGGGCACTGAAGCTTTCTTT.

The chain joins TRBV4-3 to TRBJ2-1; 11 nucleotides agree with TRBD2. Trimming cost V 3 bases and J 4 bases; bases outside gene matches: 5. Germline V gives CDR1 LGHNA, CDR2 YSLEER. The CDR3 consists of 16 residues. The CDR3 bases are TGCGCCAGCAGCCAGCCGGGACTAGCGGTTTACAATGAGCAGTTCTTC. Protein: CASSQPGLAVYNEQFF.

The V and J genes are TRBV14 and TRBJ2-5; D is undetermined. The CDR3 has 14 residues. Germline CDR1 is SGHDN and CDR2 is FVKESK. Trimming shortened V by 1 base and J by 0 bases, and 6 bases separated the two germline ends. Here the CDR3 DNA reads TGTGCCAGCAGCCAAGTCGCGTACCAAGAGACCCAGTACTTC. Its protein product is CASSQVAYQETQYF.

The chain is built from TRBV7-2 and TRBJ1-2; D may be TRBD1 (5 bases). CDR1 is SGHTA, CDR2 FQGNSA, per germline. The CDR3 totals 16 residues. Trimming removed 3 bases at V and 6 bases at J, with 20 bases between. CDR3 loop: CASSFDPKGTLDGYTF. The CDR3 nucleotides read TGTGCCAGCAGCTTCGACCCCAAGGGGACCCTTGATGGCTACACCTTC.

This chain uses TRBV10-3 with TRBJ1-1; TRBD1 matches at 7 bases. V shed 3 bases and J 8 bases; nucleotides not matched to a gene: 9. The germline V gene encodes CDR1 ENHRY and CDR2 SYGVKD. This CDR3 comprises 14 residues. The DNA of the CDR3 is TGTGCCATCAGTGATCTGGGGGTGACAGGGGAAGCTTTCTTT. Translated, it gives CAISDLGVTGEAFF.

The CDR3 bases are TGTGCCAGCAGCTTAGGTGCAGGGATGGAGCAGTACTTC. This sequence encodes CASSLGAGMEQYF. This sequence joins TRBV7-7 and TRBJ2-7, with D possibly TRBD1 on 5 matching bases. The CDR3 runs 13 residues. V was shortened by 1 base and J by 7 bases, with 11 bases between the two germline ends. Germline V CDR1 and CDR2: SSHAT, FNYEAQ (reference sequence).

This rearrangement joins TRBV30 to TRBJ1-2; D gene ambiguous. The CDR3 covers 13 residues. CDR1 and CDR2 (germline): GTSNPN, SVGIG (reference sequence). V was pared by 0 bases and J by 3 bases, with 8 bases between. CDR3 in amino acids: CAWSVARYYGYTF. Written as DNA, the CDR3 is TGTGCCTGGAGTGTTGCCAGGTACTATGGCTACACCTTC.

The rearrangement uses TRBV6-2 or TRBV6-3 and TRBJ1-5, with no clear D. V was pared by 2 bases and J by 1 base, with 12 bases between. The CDR3 spans 16 residues. Looked up from germline, CDR1 is MNHEY and CDR2 is SVGEGT. The CDR3 DNA sequence: TGTGCCAGCAGTTACGTGGCGACCGTAAGCAATCAGCCCCAGCATTTT. The encoded protein is CASSYVATVSNQPQHF.

The genes are TRBV27 and TRBJ2-5; 10 positions agree with TRBD2. In germline, CDR1 is MNHEY, CDR2 SMNVEV (reference sequence). This CDR3 comprises 16 residues. The V and J ends lost 5 bases and 4 bases, in that order; junction bases with no gene match: 10. The CDR3 DNA is TGTGCCAGCAGTCTAAGGACTAGCGGCGCGGGAGAGACCCAGTACTTC. Its protein is CASSLRTSGAGETQYF.